The sample holds many counts of the clone carrying this T cell receptor beta chain. Germline V gene data show CDR1 as GTSNPN and CDR2 as SVGIG (reference sequence). The V and J ends lost 4 bases and 6 bases, in that order; junction bases with no gene match: 11. CDR3 length: 14 amino acids. This sample was taken from a study of low-dose radiotherapy and immunotherapy resistance in tumors. Study-level information: Cohort 1 received 0.5 Gy per fraction every 2 weeks, totaling 6.5 Gy. Per fraction, Cohort 2 was given 1 Gy every two weeks, accumulating a total of 13 Gy over 26 weeks. Treatment included intravenous cyclophosphamide dosed at 200 mg/m2 every two weeks, one day before radiation and immunotherapy.

The time point denotes: after trial treatment. Treatment of the sample: LDRT plus nivolumab, ipilimumab, low-dose cyclophosphamide and aspirin (RACIN trial). TRAV- and TRBV-specific primers, spanning alpha and beta chains, primed first-strand cDNA. The authors amplified TCRs for 20 PCR cycles with a constant-region primer and a V-primer adapter. TCRdb called the reads again in MiXCR, with one record for every CDR3 protein. The sample includes roughly 56,000 distinct CDR3 sequences, about 25% of them seen just once. The sequenced sample was PBMCs, obtained after low-dose radiotherapy plus immunotherapy. This receptor was obtained from a male donor with prostate cancer. V gene TRBV30 combines with J gene TRBJ2-7; 8 bases are shared with TRBD1. The chain's CDR3 is CAWKPPDRGREQYF. The CDR3 coding sequence is TGTGCCTGGAAACCCCCCGACAGGGGTCGCGAGCAGTACTTC.